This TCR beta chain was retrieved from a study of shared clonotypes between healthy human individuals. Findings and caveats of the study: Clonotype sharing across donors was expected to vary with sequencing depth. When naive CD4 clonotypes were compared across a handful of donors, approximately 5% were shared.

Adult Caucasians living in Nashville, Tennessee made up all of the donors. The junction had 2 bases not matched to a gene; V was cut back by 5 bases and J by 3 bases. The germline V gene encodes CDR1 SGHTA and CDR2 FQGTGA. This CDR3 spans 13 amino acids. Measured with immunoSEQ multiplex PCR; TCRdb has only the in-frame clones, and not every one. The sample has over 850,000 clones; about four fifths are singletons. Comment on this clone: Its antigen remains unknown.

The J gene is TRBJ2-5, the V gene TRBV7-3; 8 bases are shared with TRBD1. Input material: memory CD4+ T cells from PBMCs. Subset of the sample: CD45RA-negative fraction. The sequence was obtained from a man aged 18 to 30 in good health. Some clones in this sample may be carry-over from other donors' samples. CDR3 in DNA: TGTGCCAGCAGCCGGACAGGGAAAGAGACCCAGTACTTC. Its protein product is CASSRTGKETQYF.